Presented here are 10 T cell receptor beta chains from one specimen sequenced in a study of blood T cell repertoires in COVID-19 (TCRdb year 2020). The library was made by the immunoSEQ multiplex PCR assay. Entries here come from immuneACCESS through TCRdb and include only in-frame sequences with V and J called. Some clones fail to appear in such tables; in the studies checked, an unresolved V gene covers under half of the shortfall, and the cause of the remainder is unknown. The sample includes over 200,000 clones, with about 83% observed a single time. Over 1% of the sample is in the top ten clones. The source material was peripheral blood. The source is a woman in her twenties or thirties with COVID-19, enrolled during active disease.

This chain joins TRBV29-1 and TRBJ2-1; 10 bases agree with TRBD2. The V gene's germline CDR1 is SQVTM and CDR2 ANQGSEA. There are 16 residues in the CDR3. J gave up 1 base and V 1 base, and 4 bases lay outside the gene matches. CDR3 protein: CSVEGLAGASYNEQFF. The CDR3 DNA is TGCAGCGTTGAAGGACTAGCGGGCGCGTCCTACAATGAGCAGTTCTTC.

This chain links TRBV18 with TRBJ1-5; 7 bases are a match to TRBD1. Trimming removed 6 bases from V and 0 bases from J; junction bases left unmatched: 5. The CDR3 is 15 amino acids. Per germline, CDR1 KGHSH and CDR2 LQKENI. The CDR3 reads CASSQTGVSNQPQHF. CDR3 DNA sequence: TGTGCCAGCTCGCAAACAGGGGTTAGCAATCAGCCCCAGCATTTT. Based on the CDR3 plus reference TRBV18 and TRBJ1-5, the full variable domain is NAGVMQNPRHLVRRRGQEARLRCSPMKGHSHVYWYRQLPEEGLKFMVYLQKENIIDESGMPKERFSAEFPKEGPSILRIQQVVRGDSAAYFCASSQTGVSNQPQHFGDGTRLSIL.

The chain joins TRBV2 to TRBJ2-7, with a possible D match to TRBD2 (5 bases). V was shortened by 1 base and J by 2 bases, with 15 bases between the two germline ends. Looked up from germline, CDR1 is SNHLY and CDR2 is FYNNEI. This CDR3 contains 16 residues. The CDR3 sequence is CASSEVMRVLTYEQYF. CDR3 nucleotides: TGTGCCAGCAGTGAAGTAATGAGGGTACTAACCTACGAGCAGTACTTC.

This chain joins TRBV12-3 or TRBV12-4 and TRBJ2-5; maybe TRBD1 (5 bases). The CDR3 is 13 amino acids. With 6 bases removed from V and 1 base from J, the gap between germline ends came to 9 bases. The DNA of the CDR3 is TGTGCCAGCAGGACTGACAGCCAAGAGACCCAGTACTTC. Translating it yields CASRTDSQETQYF.

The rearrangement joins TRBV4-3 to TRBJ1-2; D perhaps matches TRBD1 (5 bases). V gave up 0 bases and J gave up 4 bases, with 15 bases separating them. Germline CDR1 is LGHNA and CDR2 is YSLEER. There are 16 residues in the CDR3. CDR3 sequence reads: CASSQEPGRTTYGYTF. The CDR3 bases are TGCGCCAGCAGCCAAGAACCAGGGCGAACAACCTATGGCTACACCTTC.

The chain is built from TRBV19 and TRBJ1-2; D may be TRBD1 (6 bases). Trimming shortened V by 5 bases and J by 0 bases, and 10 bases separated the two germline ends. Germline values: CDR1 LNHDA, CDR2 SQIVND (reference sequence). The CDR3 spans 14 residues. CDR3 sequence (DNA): TGTGCCAGTAGTGCCAGGACAGCTAACTATGGCTACACCTTC. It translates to CASSARTANYGYTF.

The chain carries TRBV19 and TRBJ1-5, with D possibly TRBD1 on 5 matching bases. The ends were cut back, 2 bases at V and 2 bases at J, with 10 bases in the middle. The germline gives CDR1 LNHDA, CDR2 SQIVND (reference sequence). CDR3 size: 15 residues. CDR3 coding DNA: TGTGCCAGTAGTATATCCAGGGAGGGCAATCAGCCCCAGCATTTT. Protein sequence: CASSISREGNQPQHF.

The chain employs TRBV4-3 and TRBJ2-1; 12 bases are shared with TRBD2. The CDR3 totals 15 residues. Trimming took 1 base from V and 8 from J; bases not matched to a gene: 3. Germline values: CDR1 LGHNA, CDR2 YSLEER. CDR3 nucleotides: TGCGCCAGCAGCCAAGGACTAGCGGGAGTTGATGAGCAGTTCTTC. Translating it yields CASSQGLAGVDEQFF.

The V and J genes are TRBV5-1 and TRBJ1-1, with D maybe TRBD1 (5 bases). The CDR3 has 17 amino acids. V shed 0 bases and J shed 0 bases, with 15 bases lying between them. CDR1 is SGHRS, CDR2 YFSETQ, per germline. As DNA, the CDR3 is TGCGCCAGCAGCTTGGCGGTTATAGGACACTTGAACACTGAAGCTTTCTTT. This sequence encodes CASSLAVIGHLNTEAFF.

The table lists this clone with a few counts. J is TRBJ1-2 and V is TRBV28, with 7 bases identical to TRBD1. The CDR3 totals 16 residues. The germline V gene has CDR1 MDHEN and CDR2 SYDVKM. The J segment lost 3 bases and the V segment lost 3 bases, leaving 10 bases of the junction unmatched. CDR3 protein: CASSFPPQGTDYGYTF. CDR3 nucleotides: TGTGCCAGCAGTTTTCCACCACAGGGGACGGACTATGGCTACACCTTC.